These T cell receptor beta chains were read from a single sample in a study of T cells after yellow fever vaccination. TCRdb reprocessed the 5' RACE reads with MiXCR, giving one entry per CDR3 protein. Of 300,000 to 350,000 distinct CDR3 sequences in the sample, approximately 4.3% were seen once. Specimen: PBMCs, collected 15 days after the yellow fever booster vaccination. The receptors were sampled from a man aged 18 to 30 who received the YFV17D yellow fever vaccine. Both conserved end residues are part of each CDR3. The D gene is left open where the match is weak. Part of the rows lack a size; the others show once, few, many or a class for expanded clones.

>TRBD1|-|TRBJ2-1|TRBV14
CASSHFRDSPYNEQFF
TGTGCCAGCAGCCATTTCCGGGACAGTCCCTACAATGAGCAGTTCTTC
>-|many|TRBJ2-1|TRBV5-5
CASSLWWSSYNEQFF
TGTGCCAGCAGCTTGTGGTGGAGCTCCTACAATGAGCAGTTCTTC
>TRBD2|-|TRBJ2-7|TRBV9
CASSSPWAGDPQYF
TGTGCCAGCAGCTCGCCGTGGGCGGGGGACCCCCAGTACTTC
>-|-|TRBJ2-3|TRBV10-3
CAISGGRDTTHPSTDTQYF
TGTGCCATCAGTGGGGGACGGGACACCACGCACCCTAGCACAGATACGCAGTATTTT
>-|many|TRBJ2-5|TRBV2
CASSDRGQETQYF
TGTGCCAGCAGTGACAGGGGACAAGAGACCCAGTACTTC
>-|few|TRBJ2-1|TRBV20-1
CSAKDHWYNEQFF
TGCAGTGCTAAGGATCATTGGTACAATGAGCAGTTCTTC
>TRBD2|few|TRBJ2-2|TRBV11-3
CASSFPSGGTGELFF
TGTGCCAGCAGCTTCCCAAGCGGGGGCACCGGGGAGCTGTTTTTT
>-|many|TRBJ1-4|TRBV20-1
CSASRGEEKLFF
TGCAGTGCTAGCAGGGGTGAAGAAAAACTGTTTTTT
>TRBD1|few|TRBJ2-1|TRBV4-3
CASSPGQVRGNEQFF
TGCGCCAGCAGCCCCGGACAGGTCCGCGGAAATGAGCAGTTCTTC
>-|-|TRBJ2-5|TRBV9
CASSVSAQETQYF
TGTGCCAGCAGCGTGAGCGCCCAAGAGACCCAGTACTTC
>TRBD2|-|TRBJ2-2|TRBV6-4
CASSDSSGGAGGELFF
TGTGCCAGCAGTGACTCTAGCGGGGGGGCCGGCGGGGAGCTGTTTTTT
>-|-|TRBJ2-5|TRBV20-1
CSAPAPGVETQYF
TGCAGTGCTCCCGCCCCGGGGGTAGAGACCCAGTACTTC
>-|many|TRBJ2-7|TRBV29-1
CSVGSGPDYEQYF
TGCAGCGTTGGATCGGGTCCCGACTACGAGCAGTACTTC
>TRBD2|few|TRBJ2-5|TRBV20-1
CSAPTIAGAKTTQETQYF
TGCAGTGCTCCAACCATAGCGGGGGCCAAGACCACCCAAGAGACCCAGTACTTC
>-|few|TRBJ2-5|TRBV7-2
CASSLRVAGETQYF
TGTGCCAGCAGCTTAAGAGTTGCGGGGGAGACCCAGTACTTC
>-|-|TRBJ2-1|TRBV5-1
CASSLGTRGEQFF
TGCGCCAGCAGCTTGGGAACTAGGGGGGAGCAGTTCTTC
>TRBD1|many|TRBJ2-5|TRBV25-1
CASSPRGRRETQYF
TGTGCCAGCAGTCCCAGGGGGCGCCGGGAGACCCAGTACTTC
>TRBD2|-|TRBJ2-5|TRBV5-1
CASSWPTSGGEETQYF
TGCGCCAGCAGCTGGCCGACTAGCGGGGGGGAAGAGACCCAGTACTTC
>-|many|TRBJ2-1|TRBV29-1
CSVEGRQGKVAGAGEQFF
TGCAGCGTTGAAGGGCGACAGGGGAAGGTAGCGGGGGCTGGTGAGCAGTTCTTC
>-|-|TRBJ1-2|TRBV7-2
CASSAGRGYGYTF
TGTGCCAGCTCGGCGGGACGCGGTTATGGCTACACCTTC
>-|many|TRBJ1-3|TRBV7-9
CASSPDGPWITGNTIYF
TGTGCCAGCAGCCCCGACGGACCCTGGATTACGGGAAACACCATATATTTT
>TRBD2|few|TRBJ2-3|TRBV29-1
CSVEDPGVTGGLNTQYF
TGCAGCGTTGAAGATCCTGGGGTCACGGGGGGGCTCAATACGCAGTATTTT
>TRBD2|-|TRBJ2-1|TRBV7-6
CASRKTSGGRNEQFF
TGTGCCAGCAGGAAGACTAGCGGGGGGCGGAATGAGCAGTTCTTC
>-|many|TRBJ1-6|TRBV5-1
CASSLVGAGSISPLHF
TGCGCCAGCAGCTTGGTAGGTGCAGGTAGCATTTCACCCCTCCACTTT
>TRBD2|-|TRBJ2-3|TRBV10-3
CATETSGDNTQYF
TGTGCCACAGAGACTAGCGGGGACAATACGCAGTATTTT
>TRBD1|many|TRBJ2-7|TRBV10-3
CAISDPGTGTSEQYF
TGTGCCATCAGTGACCCCGGGACAGGGACATCCGAGCAGTACTTC
>TRBD1|-|TRBJ1-6|TRBV4-1
CASSPLGQGANSPLHF
TGCGCCAGCAGCCCCCTAGGACAGGGGGCGAATTCACCCCTCCACTTT
>-|-|TRBJ2-1|TRBV5-5
CASRPGRDYNEQFF
TGTGCCAGCCGACCTGGACGGGACTACAATGAGCAGTTCTTC
>TRBD2|many|TRBJ2-4|TRBV7-2
CASSLTGGADNIQYF
TGTGCCAGCAGCTTAACCGGGGGGGCCGATAACATTCAGTACTTC
>-|many|TRBJ2-3|TRBV7-8
CASSLVRTENTQYF
TGTGCCAGCAGCTTAGTTAGGACGGAAAATACGCAGTATTTT
>-|few|TRBJ2-1|TRBV20-1
CSARDGTASSYNEQFF
TGCAGTGCTAGAGATGGGACCGCTAGCTCCTACAATGAGCAGTTCTTC
>-|many|TRBJ2-1|TRBV29-1
CSVDGQPSSYNEQFF
TGCAGCGTAGATGGACAGCCGAGCTCCTACAATGAGCAGTTCTTC
>-|many|TRBJ2-1|TRBV7-2
CASSFQPTADEQFF
TGTGCCAGCAGCTTCCAGCCTACAGCCGATGAGCAGTTCTTC
>-|many|TRBJ2-5|TRBV7-9
CASSFGRTGQRGKETQYF
TGTGCCAGCAGCTTCGGGAGGACAGGCCAGAGGGGGAAAGAGACCCAGTACTTC
>-|-|TRBJ1-2|TRBV3-1
CASSQTTDYGYTF
TGTGCCAGCAGCCAGACGACAGACTATGGCTACACCTTC
>TRBD1|many|TRBJ1-6|TRBV7-2
CASRQQGNSPLHF
TGTGCCAGCAGACAACAGGGGAATTCACCCCTCCACTTT
>-|many|TRBJ1-3|TRBV18
CASSPSQVSSGNTIYF
TGTGCCAGCTCACCTTCGCAGGTCAGCTCTGGAAACACCATATATTTT
>TRBD1|few|TRBJ2-5|TRBV5-1
CASSLMDRGGETQYF
TGCGCCAGCAGCTTGATGGACAGGGGGGGAGAGACCCAGTACTTC
>TRBD1|many|TRBJ1-1|TRBV20-1
CSAQDRAEAFF
TGCAGTGCTCAGGACAGGGCTGAAGCTTTCTTT
>-|few|TRBJ1-1|TRBV6-6
CASSYSAGMNTEAFF
TGTGCCAGCAGTTACTCAGCTGGCATGAACACTGAAGCTTTCTTT
>-|many|TRBJ1-4|TRBV30
CAWGIEPATNEKLFF
TGTGCCTGGGGGATCGAGCCGGCAACTAATGAAAAACTGTTTTTT
>-|many|TRBJ2-7|TRBV6-5
CASRLSNSYEQYF
TGTGCCAGCAGATTGTCTAACTCCTACGAGCAGTACTTC
>-|many|TRBJ2-3|TRBV7-9
CASSLVGPKGIDTQYF
TGTGCCAGCAGCTTAGTTGGACCCAAGGGGATCGATACGCAGTATTTT
>TRBD1|few|TRBJ2-7|TRBV4-1
CASSVAPGTGGASYEQYF
TGCGCCAGCAGCGTAGCCCCCGGGACAGGGGGCGCGTCCTACGAGCAGTACTTC
>-|many|TRBJ1-1|TRBV4-3
CASSQEGFGGDNTEAFF
TGCGCCAGCAGCCAAGAAGGCTTTGGAGGGGATAACACTGAAGCTTTCTTT
>-|many|TRBJ1-1|TRBV4-2
CASSRIGVPVPEAFF
TGTGCCAGCAGCCGTATTGGCGTCCCAGTCCCTGAAGCTTTCTTT
>-|-|TRBJ2-1|TRBV5-1
CASSLASGGQNEQFF
TGCGCCAGCAGCTTGGCCAGCGGGGGACAGAATGAGCAGTTCTTC
>TRBD1|-|TRBJ2-5|TRBV27
CASSPLSSRTGGTQYF
TGTGCCAGCAGTCCGCTGTCTAGTAGGACAGGGGGCACCCAGTACTTC
>-|few|TRBJ2-5|TRBV7-3
CASSSTIQETQYF
TGTGCCAGCAGCTCGACGATTCAAGAGACCCAGTACTTC
>-|-|TRBJ1-6|TRBV4-3
CASSQEYPGGSPLHF
TGCGCCAGCAGCCAAGAGTATCCGGGAGGGTCACCCCTCCACTTT